One and the same sample provided the 30 T cell receptor beta chains below, sequenced in a study of T cell responses to AZD1222 COVID-19 vaccine. Profiling relied on immunoSEQ multiplex PCR, and the TCRdb table lists in-frame clones only, not all of them. This sample has tens of thousands of clones; 88% occur once, and the top ten carry about an eighth. Sequenced here: peripheral blood, sampled on day 0 of AZD1222 vaccination. Every receptor here comes from an adult in good health.

V is TRBV25-1 and J is TRBJ1-3; TRBD1 agrees at 8 bases. CDR1 MGHDK and CDR2 SYGVNS come from the germline V gene. The CDR3 has 17 residues. The V segment lost 4 bases and the J segment 0 bases; nucleotides outside the gene matches: 8. In DNA, the CDR3 is TGTGCCAGCAGTGGCCTGACAGGGGCCCTCTCTGGAAACACCATATATTTT. It codes for CASSGLTGALSGNTIYF.

The V and J genes are TRBV23-1 and TRBJ2-1; 7 positions match TRBD1. TRBV23-1 is known as an ORF, though its function is uncertain. The CDR3 length is 14 residues. Germline trimming cut 4 bases from V and 8 bases from J; bases unmatched to any gene: 8. The CDR3 sequence is CASSLARGSYEQFF. For the CDR3, the DNA is TGCGCCAGCAGTCTCGCCAGGGGGAGCTATGAGCAGTTCTTC.

Details on this clone: The same CDR3 also results from other DNA sequences found in this sample. The V and J genes are TRBV9 and TRBJ1-3, with D unresolved. The CDR3 runs to 12 residues. CDR1 is SGDLS and CDR2 is YYNGEE in the germline V gene. Deletions cut 2 bases from V and 4 bases from J, with 4 bases between. CDR3 nucleotide sequence: TGTGCCAGCAGCGTCGGGGGAAACACCATATATTTT. Its protein is CASSVGGNTIYF.

V usage is TRBV24-1 and J usage is TRBJ2-7; 10 positions match TRBD1. Germline V CDR1 and CDR2: KGHDR, SFDVKD. The CDR3 is 14 amino acids. The J segment lost 3 bases and the V segment lost 11 bases, leaving 9 bases of the junction unmatched. CDR3 coding DNA: TGTGCCATCACCGGGACAGGGGTTTTCTACGAGCAGTACTTC. Its translation: CAITGTGVFYEQYF.

The V call is TRBV20-1, the J call TRBJ1-1; a weak D match, TRBD1 (5 bases). Germline V gene sequence: CDR1 DFQATT, CDR2 SNEGSKA (reference sequence). V lost 3 bases to trimming and J lost 6 bases, with 14 bases between them. This CDR3 spans 13 amino acids. The CDR3 spells CSASGGRVAEAFF. As DNA, the CDR3 is TGCAGTGCTAGTGGCGGCAGGGTGGCTGAAGCTTTCTTT.

The V gene is TRBV5-4, the J gene TRBJ1-2, with D possibly TRBD1 on 6 matching bases. This CDR3 has 13 amino acids. Germline CDR1 SGHNT, CDR2 YYREEE (reference sequence). Trimming left V 2 bases short and J 5 bases short, with 10 bases between. The CDR3 loop reads CASSFWQGYGYTF. For the CDR3, the DNA is TGTGCCAGCAGCTTCTGGCAGGGGTATGGCTACACCTTC.

The chain has TRBV19 and TRBJ1-4; 7 nucleotides align to TRBD1. CDR1 and CDR2 from the germline V gene are LNHDA and SQIVND (reference sequence). V dropped 5 bases and J dropped 10; count of bases not matched to a gene: 16. The CDR3 spans 16 residues. The chain's CDR3 is CASSDLRQGPIRKLFF. Written as DNA, the CDR3 is TGTGCCAGTAGTGACCTCCGACAGGGCCCTATTCGAAAACTGTTTTTT. The whole variable domain, filled in from reference TRBV19 and TRBJ1-4, reads DGGITQSPKYLFRKEGQNVTLSCEQNLNHDAMYWYRQDPGQGLRLIYYSQIVNDFQKGDIAEGYSVSREKKESFPLTVTSAQKNPTAFYLCASSDLRQGPIRKLFFGSGTQLSVL.

The chain joins TRBV9 to TRBJ1-2, with D uncertain. This CDR3 is built from 13 residues. Trimming left V 4 bases short and J 8 bases short, with 15 bases between. Germline V gene lookup returns CDR1 SGDLS and CDR2 YYNGEE. DNA for the CDR3: TGTGCCAGCAGCACCGAAAATCGGCGGGGCTACACCTTC. This sequence encodes CASSTENRRGYTF.

The chain carries TRBV6-1 and TRBJ1-1; possible D gene TRBD1, 5 bases. Trimming stripped 2 bases from V and 10 bases from J, with 11 bases between. The CDR3 is made up of 12 amino acids. Germline assignment: CDR1 MNHNS and CDR2 SASEGT. The CDR3 here is CASSEQGLAAFF. Here the CDR3 DNA reads TGTGCCAGCAGTGAACAGGGACTCGCAGCTTTCTTT.

This clone showed up just once. V gene TRBV7-6 combines with J gene TRBJ2-7; D assignment may be TRBD1 or TRBD2 (5 bases each). V dropped 5 bases and J dropped 3 bases, with 11 bases sitting between them. This CDR3 contains 13 residues. From germline, CDR1 is SGHVS and CDR2 FNYEAQ. As DNA, the CDR3 is TGTGCCAGCAGCCCAAGGGACCGCTACGAGCAGTACTTC. This sequence encodes CASSPRDRYEQYF. Supplemented by reference TRBV7-6 and TRBJ2-7, the full variable domain reads GAGVSQSPRYKVTKRGQDVALRCDPISGHVSLYWYRQALGQGPEFLTYFNYEAQQDKSGLPNDRFSAERPEGSISTLTIQRTEQRDSAMYRCASSPRDRYEQYFGPGTRLTVT.

The chain has TRBV6-1 and TRBJ1-5; D is undetermined. Germline CDR1 and CDR2: MNHNS and SASEGT. The CDR3 has 13 residues. V lost 1 base to trimming and J lost 5 bases, with 6 bases between them. This CDR3 is CASSEDGDQPQHF. CDR3 nucleotides: TGTGCCAGCAGTGAAGACGGTGATCAGCCCCAGCATTTT.

V and J are TRBV5-4 and TRBJ2-3; D is undetermined. The CDR3 spans 14 residues. Germline V lookup: CDR1 SGHNT, CDR2 YYREEE (reference sequence). The V and J ends lost 4 bases and 4 bases respectively, with 13 bases between them. The CDR3 spells CASSTPNVADTQYF. CDR3 DNA sequence: TGTGCCAGCAGCACACCTAATGTTGCAGATACGCAGTATTTT.

The chain recombines TRBV25-1 with TRBJ1-1; D might be TRBD1 (5 bases). The germline gives CDR1 MGHDK, CDR2 SYGVNS. Trimming took 6 bases from V and 5 from J, leaving 10 bases between them. This CDR3 spans 12 amino acids. CDR3 nucleotide sequence: TGTGCCAGCAGGGCCGGGGGGACTGAAGCTTTCTTT. Its protein is CASRAGGTEAFF.

The chain employs TRBV29-1 and TRBJ1-1; D not resolved. This CDR3 spans 10 amino acids. Deletions cut 5 bases from V and 1 base from J, with 2 bases between. CDR1 and CDR2 from the germline V gene are SQVTM and ANQGSEA. The DNA for the CDR3 is TGCAGCGTTTGGAACACTGAAGCTTTCTTT. It specifies CSVWNTEAFF.

V gene TRBV5-1 combines with J gene TRBJ1-2, with TRBD1 as a possible D gene (5 bases). V shed 5 bases and J shed 8 bases, with 16 bases lying between them. Germline V gene lookup returns CDR1 SGHRS and CDR2 YFSETQ. This CDR3 is 13 amino acids long. The DNA of the CDR3 is TGCGCCAGCAGGACCTCAGGGAACGACGGCTACACCTTC. The encoded protein is CASRTSGNDGYTF. Supplemented by reference TRBV5-1 and TRBJ1-2, the full variable domain reads KAGVTQTPRYLIKTRGQQVTLSCSPISGHRSVSWYQQTPGQGLQFLFEYFSETQRNKGNFPGRFSGRQFSNSRSEMNVSTLELGDSALYLCASRTSGNDGYTFGSGTRLTVV.

This chain joins TRBV27 and TRBJ2-7, with a tentative D call TRBD1 (7 bases). The CDR3 is 15 amino acids. V lost 4 bases to trimming and J lost 2 bases, with 15 bases between them. Germline assignment: CDR1 MNHEY and CDR2 SMNVEV (reference sequence). The CDR3 loop reads CASSSRGEGAYEQYF. The CDR3, as DNA: TGTGCCAGCAGTTCCAGGGGGGAAGGGGCCTACGAGCAGTACTTC.

This chain uses TRBV5-1 with TRBJ1-4; D possibly corresponds to TRBD1 (5 bases). Germline V CDR1 and CDR2: SGHRS, YFSETQ. This CDR3 region has 16 residues. The germline V and J ends were trimmed by 0 bases and 6 bases, with 15 bases remaining between them. CDR3 DNA: TGCGCCAGCAGCTTGGATGGCCCAGGGATGTATGAAAAACTGTTTTTT. Translation gives CASSLDGPGMYEKLFF.

The rearrangement links TRBV6-4 to TRBJ1-6; no clear D gene. CDR1 and CDR2 (germline): MRHNA, SNTAGT. CDR3 length equals 13 residues. V was pared by 3 bases and J by 3 bases, with 3 bases between. The CDR3, as DNA: TGTGCCAGCAGTGAGAACTATAATTCACCCCTCCACTTT. The encoded protein is CASSENYNSPLHF.

The V and J genes are TRBV7-3 and TRBJ1-1, with D maybe TRBD1 (6 bases). The V and J ends lost 5 bases and 1 base respectively, with 14 bases between them. This CDR3 region has 15 residues. The germline gives CDR1 SGHTA, CDR2 FQGTGA. CDR3 sequence: CASSLSKGGNTEAFF. The CDR3, as DNA: TGTGCCAGCAGCCTCAGTAAAGGGGGGAACACTGAAGCTTTCTTT.

This chain uses TRBV3-1 (or the pseudogene TRBV3-2) with TRBJ1-2; unclear D gene. Trimming pared 0 bases from V and 6 bases from J, leaving 8 bases between. The CDR3 is made up of 13 amino acids. The germline gives CDR1 LGHDT, CDR2 YNNKEL (reference sequence). CDR3 coding DNA: TGTGCCAGCAGCCAAGATATAACAGATGGCTACACCTTC. Translation: CASSQDITDGYTF.

The rearrangement uses TRBV2 and TRBJ1-6, with 7 bases aligning to TRBD1. The V segment lost 5 bases and the J segment 0 bases; nucleotides outside the gene matches: 13. CDR3 length equals 19 residues. Germline V gene sequence: CDR1 SNHLY, CDR2 FYNNEI. CDR3 nucleotide sequence: TGTGCCAGCAGTACCTTTTTGGTCCGGGACAGCTCCTATAATTCACCCCTCCACTTT. Translated: CASSTFLVRDSSYNSPLHF.

The chain carries TRBV7-3 and TRBJ2-1; 10 bases are a match to TRBD1. V lost 5 bases, J lost 9 bases, and 16 bases stayed unmatched. Germline V gives CDR1 SGHTA, CDR2 FQGTGA. The CDR3 length is 17 residues. The CDR3 nucleotides read TGTGCCAGCAGCCGAGGCCCCGGACAGGGGGTTCCCCCTGAGCAGTTCTTC. This translates into CASSRGPGQGVPPEQFF.

The chain combines TRBV10-2 with TRBJ2-2, with 7 positions matching TRBD2. CDR1 WSHSY and CDR2 SAAADI come from the germline V gene. This CDR3 contains 14 residues. V was pared by 4 bases and J by 4 bases, with 3 bases of the junction left unmatched. The DNA for the CDR3 is TGCGCCAGCAGTGTGCGGGAGCGCACCGGGGAGCTGTTTTTT. Protein product: CASSVRERTGELFF.

This clone was detected once. J is TRBJ1-4 and V is TRBV6-1; 8 positions match TRBD1. The CDR3 loop spans 15 amino acids. V was pared by 0 bases and J by 7 bases, with 4 bases of the junction left unmatched. Germline CDR1 reads MNHNS; CDR2 reads SASEGT. CDR3 protein: CASSEALRGREKLFF. DNA of the CDR3: TGTGCCAGCAGTGAAGCACTCAGGGGGCGTGAAAAACTGTTTTTT.

A few counts support this clone. This sequence joins TRBV5-4 and TRBJ1-4; tentatively, D is TRBD1 (5 bases). Germline-derived CDR1 and CDR2 are SGHNT and YYREEE (reference sequence). V lost 4 bases and J lost 8, with 12 bases in between. The CDR3 covers 13 residues. The CDR3 reads CASSMTGGEKLFF. The CDR3 coding sequence is TGTGCCAGCAGCATGACTGGGGGGGAAAAACTGTTTTTT.

The V call is TRBV7-2, the J call TRBJ2-3, with 12 positions matching TRBD2. Germline CDR1 and CDR2: SGHTA and FQGNSA. The CDR3 runs to 16 residues. V shed 3 bases, J shed 3 bases, and the junction held 4 bases outside the gene matches. The CDR3: CASSFTSGGLTDTQYF. The CDR3 DNA reads as TGTGCCAGCAGCTTCACTAGCGGGGGGCTTACAGATACGCAGTATTTT.

The chain combines TRBV18 with TRBJ1-2, with D perhaps matching TRBD1 (5 bases). Germline CDR1 KGHSH, CDR2 LQKENI. This CDR3 region has 15 residues. V gave up 5 bases and J gave up 0 bases, with 13 bases separating them. The CDR3 reads CASSSGTLANYGYTF. The CDR3 DNA is TGTGCCAGCTCATCAGGGACGCTTGCTAACTATGGCTACACCTTC.

J is TRBJ2-7 and V is TRBV16, with 9 positions matching TRBD1. Germline V gene lookup returns CDR1 KGHSY and CDR2 FQNENV. This CDR3 has 14 amino acids. Unmatched junction bases numbered 4, after V lost 4 bases and J lost 3 bases. Here the CDR3 DNA reads TGTGCCAGCAGCCGGGGACAGGGTAGCTACGAGCAGTACTTC. This sequence encodes CASSRGQGSYEQYF.

The rearrangement uses TRBV7-9 and TRBJ2-7; TRBD1 is a possible D gene (5 bases). CDR1 and CDR2 from the germline V gene are SEHNR and FQNEAQ (reference sequence). The CDR3 runs 11 residues. V dropped 4 bases and J dropped 5 bases, with 6 bases sitting between them. The CDR3 nucleotides are TGTGCCAGCAGCTCCAGGGACGAGCAGTACTTC. Translating gives CASSSRDEQYF.

This CDR3 is CASSLAGPTGELFF. The CDR3 DNA is TGTGCCAGCAGCTTAGCCGGACCCACCGGGGAGCTGTTTTTT. The rearrangement links TRBV7-9 to TRBJ2-2; D is uncertain. Trimming left V 0 bases short and J 4 bases short, with 6 bases between. CDR3 length equals 14 residues. The germline CDR1 and CDR2 sequences are SEHNR and FQNEAQ (reference sequence). Full variable domain (remainder filled in from reference TRBV7-9 and TRBJ2-2): DTGVSQNPRHKITKRGQNVTFRCDPISEHNRLYWYRQTLGQGPEFLTYFQNEAQLEKSRLLSDRFSAERPKGSFSTLEIQRTEQGDSAMYLCASSLAGPTGELFFGEGSRLTVL.